This TCR beta chain was identified in a study of cytotoxic CD8 clonotypes in ibrutinib-treated CLL. Study overall: Across the patients, approximately 10 were relapsed/refractory, roughly 16 treatment-naive and approximately 17 IGHV unmutated. Sample averages reached hundreds of thousands of productive templates and some 94,000 productive rearrangements.

This clone came up a few times. The method was immunoSEQ multiplex PCR; TCRdb's version includes in-frame clones alone and lacks a portion of them. The data contain 35,000 to 40,000 clones, about 47% of them seen just once; the ten biggest clones take up over 15%. CDR3 length: 14 amino acids. Trimming removed 5 bases at V and 2 bases at J, with 11 bases between. Germline-derived CDR1 and CDR2 are SGHNT and YENEEA. The clonotype originates from a human donor with chronic lymphocytic leukemia. The specimen comprised PBMCs, sampled before ibrutinib treatment. The gene calls are TRBV11-3 and TRBJ2-3; D possibly matches TRBD1 or TRBD2 (5 bases each). The CDR3 DNA reads TGTGCCAGCAGCCTCTCAGGGACCACAGATACGCAGTATTTT. Translation: CASSLSGTTDTQYF.